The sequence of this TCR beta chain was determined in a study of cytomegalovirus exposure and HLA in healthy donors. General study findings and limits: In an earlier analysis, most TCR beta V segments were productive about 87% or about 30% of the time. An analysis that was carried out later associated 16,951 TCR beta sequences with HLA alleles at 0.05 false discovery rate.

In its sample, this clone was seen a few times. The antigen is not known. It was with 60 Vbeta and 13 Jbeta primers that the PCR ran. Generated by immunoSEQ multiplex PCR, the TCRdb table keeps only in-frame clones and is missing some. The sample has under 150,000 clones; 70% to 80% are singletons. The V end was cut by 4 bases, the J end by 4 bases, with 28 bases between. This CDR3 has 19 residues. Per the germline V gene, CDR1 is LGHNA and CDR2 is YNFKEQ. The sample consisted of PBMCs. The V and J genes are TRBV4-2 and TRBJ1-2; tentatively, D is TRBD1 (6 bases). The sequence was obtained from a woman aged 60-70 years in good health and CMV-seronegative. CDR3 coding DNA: TGTGCCAGCAGCCTTAGGGGGGGAGCGGATACCTACTCGGGCTATGGCTACACCTTC. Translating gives CASSLRGGADTYSGYGYTF.